This TCR beta chain was captured by sequencing in a study of CD8 T cells in Susac syndrome. The authors negatively isolated CD8+ and CD4+ T cells and FACS-enriched TEMRA cells. The CDR3 extends over 17 amino acids. After removal of 5 bases from V and 4 bases from J, the junction contained 9 bases not matched to a gene. RNA amounts of roughly 0.5 to 1 ug underwent reverse transcription with random hexamers. TCRdb independently ran MiXCR on the immunoSEQ multiplex PCR reads; one entry per CDR3 protein. The sample shows 170,000 or so distinct CDR3 sequences, about 95% of them seen only once. The sequence was obtained from a human donor with multiple sclerosis. The gene calls are TRBV12-3 or TRBV12-4 and TRBJ2-6; 9 nucleotides line up with TRBD1. What was sequenced was CD8+ T cells from PBMCs. The CDR3 DNA is TGTGCCAGCAGTCATCCCCACAGGGGGCTCGGGGCCAACGTCCTGACTTTC. This encodes CASSHPHRGLGANVLTF.